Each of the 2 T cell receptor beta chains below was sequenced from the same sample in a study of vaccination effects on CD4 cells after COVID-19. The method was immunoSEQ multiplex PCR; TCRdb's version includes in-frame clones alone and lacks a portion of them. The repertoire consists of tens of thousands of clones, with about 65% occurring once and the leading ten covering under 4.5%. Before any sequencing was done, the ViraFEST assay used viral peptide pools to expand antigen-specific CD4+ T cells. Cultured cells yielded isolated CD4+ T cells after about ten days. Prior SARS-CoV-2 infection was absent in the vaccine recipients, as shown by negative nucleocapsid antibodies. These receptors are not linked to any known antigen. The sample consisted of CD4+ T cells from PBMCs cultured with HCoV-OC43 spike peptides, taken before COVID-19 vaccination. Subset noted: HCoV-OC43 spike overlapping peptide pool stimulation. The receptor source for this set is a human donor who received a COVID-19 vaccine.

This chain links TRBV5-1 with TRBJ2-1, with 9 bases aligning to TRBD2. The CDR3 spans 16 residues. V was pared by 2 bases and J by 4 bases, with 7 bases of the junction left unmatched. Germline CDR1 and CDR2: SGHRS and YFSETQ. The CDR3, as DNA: TGCGCCAGCAGCTTCTCAGCGGGGGGACCATACAATGAGCAGTTCTTC. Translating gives CASSFSAGGPYNEQFF.

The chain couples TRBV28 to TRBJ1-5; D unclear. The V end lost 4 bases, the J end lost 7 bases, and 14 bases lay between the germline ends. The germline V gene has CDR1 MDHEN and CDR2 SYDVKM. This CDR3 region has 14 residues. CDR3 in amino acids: CASSSVAENQPQHF. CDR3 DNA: TGTGCCAGCAGTTCTGTCGCAGAAAACCAGCCCCAGCATTTT.